Following are 5 T cell receptor beta chains from one sample sequenced in a study of CD8 T cells in ankylosing spondylitis. General study points: For ankylosing spondylitis blood, a TCR beta motif of 7 to 9 highly homologous variants appeared characteristic.

Each CDR3 protein is one row after TCRdb ran MiXCR on the 5' RACE reads. This table has fewer than 400,000 distinct CDR3 sequences, around 8% appearing once. Antigens for these TCRs are unknown. The sample was blood, either unsorted or a sorted T cell fraction (not recorded which). These receptor sequences come from a male donor with ankylosing spondylitis.

V gene TRBV6-5 combines with J gene TRBJ2-1, with 9 bases that match TRBD2. This CDR3 region has 11 residues. J was trimmed by 10 bases and V by 11 bases; bases with no gene match: 6. Germline CDR1 MNHEY, CDR2 SVGAGI. The CDR3 spells CAARGGREQFF. The CDR3 DNA sequence: TGTGCCGCGCGGGGGGGCCGGGAGCAGTTCTTC.

Many counts were recorded for this clonotype. V usage is TRBV5-1 and J usage is TRBJ1-2; TRBD1 aligns across 7 bases. The V and J ends lost 0 bases and 8 bases, in that order; junction bases with no gene match: 7. CDR1 and CDR2 from the germline V gene are SGHRS and YFSETQ. This CDR3 contains 14 residues. The CDR3 spells CASSLDHRGYGYTF. DNA for the CDR3: TGCGCCAGCAGCTTGGACCACAGGGGTTACGGCTACACCTTC.

This clonotype was observed many times. The chain has TRBV20-1 and TRBJ2-1, with D hard to call. Germline V gene lookup returns CDR1 DFQATT and CDR2 SNEGSKA (reference sequence). This CDR3 spans 14 amino acids. The CDR3 DNA is TGCAGCCCCGTGGCGGCCTCTCAGTACAATGAGCAGTTCTTC. Translated: CSPVAASQYNEQFF.

This chain uses TRBV6-1 with TRBJ2-5, with D perhaps TRBD1 (6 bases). CDR3 length equals 14 residues. The germline CDR1 and CDR2 sequences are MNHNS and SASEGT. V was clipped by 6 bases and J by 0 bases, with 11 bases between them. In DNA form, the CDR3 reads TGTGCCAGCAGAAATTACAGGGACCAAGAGACCCAGTACTTC. Translated, it gives CASRNYRDQETQYF.

This clonotype has a count of ten or more. In DNA, the CDR3 is TGCAGTGCCACTGGGACTGGGTCCTCCTACGAGCAGTACTTC. It specifies CSATGTGSSYEQYF. J is TRBJ2-7 and V is TRBV20-1, with D maybe TRBD2 (6 bases). This CDR3 is built from 14 residues. V lost 6 bases to trimming and J lost 0 bases, with 15 bases between them. Germline values: CDR1 DFQATT, CDR2 SNEGSKA (reference sequence).